These T cell receptor beta chains were read from a single sample in a study of T cells after somatic rescue of genetic block. Some clones are missing from TCRdb's copy, which holds only in-frame ones; the method was immunoSEQ multiplex PCR. The sample lists approximately 65,000 clones; around 92% were seen once. Sequenced material: peripheral blood mononuclear cells (PBMCs). The receptors originated from a man aged 35-49 years. CDR3s include the opening cysteine and the closing phenylalanine or tryptophan. Size is omitted from some rows. Given values are once, few, many or a class for expanded clones.

J	size	V	CDR3
TRBJ2-7	-	TRBV10-3	CAITETGFNYEQYF
TRBJ1-6	-	TRBV7-8	CASTTKVSYNSPLHF
TRBJ2-1	-	TRBV11-3	CASSDRSRQNTYNEQFF
TRBJ2-5	-	TRBV29-1	CSTQGAEETQYF
TRBJ1-2	-	TRBV5-1	CASSSQGEGYTF
TRBJ2-3	-	TRBV13	CASSLEVSGRSSTDTQYF
TRBJ2-7	few	TRBV28	CASNTRDSEGEQYF
TRBJ1-2	-	TRBV25-1	CASSARQGKGNYGYTF
TRBJ2-7	-	TRBV11-2	CASSFTGTEQYF
TRBJ2-7	-	TRBV18	CASSPRTGAMYEQYF
TRBJ2-3	-	TRBV18	CASSSTVAGRNTDTQYF
TRBJ1-1	-	TRBV5-1	CASSLSGPGGEAFF
TRBJ2-7	-	TRBV7-9	CASSLPQAGASYEQYF
TRBJ2-2	-	TRBV7-8	CASSLGGFAGELFF
TRBJ2-5	-	TRBV4-3	CASSPRTARQTQYF
TRBJ2-4	-	TRBV18	CASSPLEGALAKNIQYF
TRBJ2-7	-	TRBV5-1	CASSLGGRTYEQYF
TRBJ2-1	-	TRBV10-2	CASSESPFFQAQFF
TRBJ1-3	-	TRBV11-2	CASSFVAGPGNTIYF
TRBJ1-1	-	TRBV4-1	CASSRAGLNTEAFF
TRBJ1-5	-	TRBV30	CAWSGVLSNQPQHF
TRBJ1-1	few	TRBV19	CASIEGQYMNTEAFF
TRBJ1-1	-	TRBV6-5	CASSYLGLQTEAFF
TRBJ1-2	-	TRBV10-3	CAISERTDYGYTF
TRBJ2-3	-	TRBV28	CASSPRHLPTDTQYF
TRBJ2-1	-	TRBV10-2	CASSESGKGGNEQFF
TRBJ2-1	-	TRBV6-5	CASTSGNEQFF
TRBJ2-3	-	TRBV9	CASSVSTDTQYF
TRBJ2-1	-	TRBV27	CASSATDWSSYNEQFF
TRBJ1-2	-	TRBV5-1	CASSVRQGRRDGYTF
TRBJ2-7	-	TRBV18	CASSPERVEQYF
TRBJ2-1	-	TRBV5-1	CASSLLSLGLANNEQFF
TRBJ2-7	-	TRBV5-4	CASSFPSGRAYEQYF
TRBJ2-3	-	TRBV2	CAVQRGHPPDTQYF
TRBJ2-7	-	TRBV28	CASSRSGTTTYEQYF
TRBJ1-1	-	TRBV27	CASSLGGRTEAFF
TRBJ2-1	-	TRBV4-1	CASSQASTGAIINEQFF
TRBJ2-1	-	TRBV5-1	CASSLSTSYNEQFF
TRBJ2-3	-	TRBV11-2	CASSLRTSGFDTQYF
TRBJ1-1	-	TRBV18	CASSPGVPMNTEAFF
TRBJ1-2	-	TRBV4-1	CASSQIQATNYGYTF
TRBJ2-5	-	TRBV7-9	CASSLWTTGEETQYF
TRBJ2-1	-	TRBV21-1	CASVLAGEYYNEQFF
TRBJ1-1	-	TRBV19	CASMEGRVITEAFF
TRBJ1-2	-	TRBV6-5	CASSQWGGGYTF
TRBJ1-5	-	TRBV6-1	CASSEAGGSPQPQHF
TRBJ1-1	-	TRBV5-1	CASSPGMGYTEAFF
TRBJ2-7	-	TRBV19	CASRVRDTHSYEQYF
TRBJ2-2	-	TRBV30	CAWSRSGGGELFF